The next 3 T cell receptor beta chains were all read from a single sample in a study of cytomegalovirus exposure and HLA in healthy donors. The primer mix had 60 Vbeta and 13 Jbeta primers. Sequencing was performed with immunoSEQ multiplex PCR; in TCRdb, only in-frame clones are kept and a portion is missing. In the table there are approximately 140,000 clones, roughly three quarters of which are singletons. Sequencing was done on a sample of PBMCs. These receptors came from a female donor in good health and CMV-seronegative.

This chain links TRBV15 with TRBJ1-1; possibly TRBD1 for D (6 bases). The length of the CDR3 is 15 residues. Germline V gene sequence: CDR1 LNHNV, CDR2 YYDKDF (reference sequence). V lost 4 bases, J lost 0 bases, and 12 bases lay in between. The CDR3 nucleotides read TGTGCCACCAGCATGGGGGGGGGCCTGAACACTGAAGCTTTCTTT. It yields the protein CATSMGGGLNTEAFF.

On this clone itself: The same CDR3 arises from other DNA sequences in this sample as well. The chain joins TRBV7-9 to TRBJ1-5; D is unclear. The V end was cut by 5 bases, the J end by 1 base, with 6 bases between. The CDR3 loop spans 13 amino acids. CDR1 and CDR2 (germline): SEHNR, FQNEAQ (reference sequence). The CDR3 region is CASSRESNQPQHF. In DNA form, the CDR3 reads TGTGCCAGCAGCCGAGAGAGCAATCAGCCCCAGCATTTT.

The V gene is TRBV25-1, the J gene TRBJ2-5; 9 bases fit TRBD1. The germline V gene encodes CDR1 MGHDK and CDR2 SYGVNS. The CDR3 loop spans 14 amino acids. The ends lost 2 bases at V and 5 bases at J; junction bases unmatched: 3. CDR3 nucleotide sequence: TGTGCCAGCAGTGAAATCGGGACAGGGGAGACCCAGTACTTC. Its protein is CASSEIGTGETQYF.